This entry features one T cell receptor beta chain sequence. This sample is drawn from a study of T-cell memory formation after mild COVID-19. The 5'RACE method, run with constant-segment primers, produced TCR alpha and TCR beta cDNA libraries (carrying sample barcodes and UMIs). TCRdb called the 5' RACE reads again in MiXCR, with one record for every CDR3 protein. This sample has 450,000 to 650,000 distinct CDR3 sequences; under 20% occur once, and the top ten carry more than 10%. CDR1 and CDR2 (germline): ENHRY, SYGVKD. Trimming stripped 1 base from V and 6 bases from J, with 12 bases between. The CDR3 is made up of 14 amino acids.

The chain recombines TRBV10-3 with TRBJ1-1; D ambiguous. Sequenced material: PBMCs or a T cell subset sorted from them (not recorded which). The receptor comes from an adult woman who had mild COVID-19 (a few samples of this study predate the infection). Cell type and time point are not known. DNA of the CDR3: TGTGCCATCAGTGAGTTTGGGGTCCAGGCTGAAGCTTTCTTT. Encoded protein: CAISEFGVQAEAFF.